The 24 T cell receptor beta chains below all came from one sample that was sequenced in a study of T cells expressing NK-cell markers. With the 5' RACE reads reprocessed, TCRdb shows one record per CDR3 protein and no DNA. Recorded here are 350,000 to 500,000 distinct CDR3 sequences; the top ten clones represent approximately 7%. Sequenced sample: blood T cells: a sorted CD56 or NKG2C T cell subset, CD4+ or CD8+ T cells, or bulk PBMC T cells (not recorded which). The receptors here all came from a woman between 18 and 75 years old in good health.

V gene TRBV6-1 combines with J gene TRBJ2-3; as DNA is missing, the TRBD1 call by TCRdb cannot be tested. CDR3 length: 15 amino acids. Germline V gene lookup returns CDR1 MNHNS and CDR2 SASEGT. CDR3 loop: CATSPGTGGLDTQYF.

This rearrangement joins TRBV24-1 to TRBJ1-5; TCRdb's D gene call, TRBD1, goes unchecked for lack of DNA. The germline gives CDR1 KGHDR, CDR2 SFDVKD. The CDR3 is made up of 14 amino acids. The CDR3 reads CATSAEGDNQPQHF.

CDR3 loop: CASSSSQGLNTEAFF. The chain uses TRBV5-4 and TRBJ1-1; TCRdb designates TRBD1, a call that cannot be tested without DNA. Germline-derived CDR1 and CDR2 are SGHNT and YYREEE (reference sequence). The CDR3 sequence is 15 residues long.

The gene calls are TRBV12-3 or TRBV12-4 and TRBJ2-3; as DNA is missing, the TRBD1 call by TCRdb cannot be tested. The CDR3 has 14 amino acids. The CDR3 loop is CASKTGLGTDTQYF.

The chain recombines TRBV6-5 with TRBJ1-4. From germline, CDR1 is MNHEY and CDR2 SVGAGI. The CDR3 totals 15 residues. CDR3 in amino acids: CASSYSWGGGEKLFF.

The chain joins TRBV5-1 to TRBJ2-5. The CDR3 consists of 12 residues. Per germline, CDR1 SGHRS and CDR2 YFSETQ. CDR3 loop: CASSRTGETQYF.

This rearrangement joins TRBV5-6 to TRBJ1-2. CDR1 and CDR2 from the germline V gene are SGHDT and YYEEEE. The CDR3 spans 11 residues. The CDR3 is CASSTLRRYTF.

V gene TRBV7-2 combines with J gene TRBJ2-7. CDR3 length: 14 residues. Germline V gives CDR1 SGHTA, CDR2 FQGNSA. This chain's CDR3 is CASTSQTYSYEQYF.

This chain uses TRBV6-2 or TRBV6-3 with TRBJ2-1; there is no DNA to check the TCRdb D call of TRBD2. Germline CDR1 MNHEY, CDR2 SVGEGT. The CDR3 loop spans 16 amino acids. The CDR3 is CASSYSDTRAYNEQFF.

CDR3 residues: CASSLTTILHF. The chain recombines TRBV11-2 with TRBJ1-6. Per germline, CDR1 SGHAT and CDR2 FQNNGV. The CDR3 is 11 residues long.

This chain uses TRBV7-2 with TRBJ2-2. Germline V gives CDR1 SGHTA, CDR2 FQGNSA. The CDR3 extends over 13 amino acids. The CDR3 here is CASSSSRSGELFF.

The chain combines TRBV20-1 with TRBJ2-3; absent DNA, TCRdb's TRBD2 call cannot be checked. Germline V CDR1 and CDR2: DFQATT, SNEGSKA (reference sequence). The CDR3 has 15 residues. The CDR3 sequence: CRPGRAPLLTDTQYF.

The chain carries TRBV6-1 and TRBJ2-5; lacking DNA, the TRBD1 call made by TCRdb goes unchecked. CDR1 and CDR2 from the germline V gene are MNHNS and SASEGT. The CDR3 totals 16 residues. The CDR3 reads CASSPVPSTAQETQYF.

This chain joins TRBV27 and TRBJ2-7; with no DNA, the TCRdb D assignment of TRBD1 cannot be verified. The CDR3 consists of 17 residues. Germline V gives CDR1 MNHEY, CDR2 SMNVEV (reference sequence). CDR3 loop: CASRGSTWDRRSYEQYF.

This chain joins TRBV12-3 or TRBV12-4 and TRBJ1-2; TCRdb names TRBD1, which stays unverified in the absence of DNA. The CDR3 has 13 amino acids. The CDR3 sequence: CASTPDAEYGYTF.

The chain joins TRBV21-1 to TRBJ2-2; TCRdb's D call of TRBD1 is untestable without DNA. TRBV21-1 is reported as a pseudogene. This CDR3 has 14 residues. This chain's CDR3 is CAPRGATNTGELFF.

The rearrangement joins TRBV5-4 to TRBJ2-3; TCRdb returns TRBD1, unconfirmable since there is no DNA. Germline V gene data show CDR1 as SGHNT and CDR2 as YYREEE (reference sequence). The CDR3 length is 18 residues. This chain's CDR3 is CASSTKLSSVPVGDTQYF.

The chain has TRBV7-8 and TRBJ2-1; the D call from TCRdb, TRBD1, cannot be confirmed without DNA. The germline V gene encodes CDR1 SGHVS and CDR2 FQNEAQ. The CDR3 length is 15 residues. The CDR3 protein is CASSLVVGGPNEQFF.

The V and J genes are TRBV6-5 and TRBJ1-2; absent DNA, TCRdb's TRBD1 call cannot be checked. The CDR3 length is 13 residues. Germline loops: CDR1 MNHEY, CDR2 SVGAGI. The CDR3 is CASSYSRGGGYTF.

This chain joins TRBV7-2 and TRBJ2-3; TCRdb proposes TRBD1, but this gene call is untestable without DNA. Germline CDR1 is SGHTA and CDR2 is FQGNSA. The CDR3 is made up of 14 amino acids. The CDR3 sequence: CASSHSGGADTQYF.

The genes are TRBV15 and TRBJ2-3. The CDR3 spans 16 residues. Germline assignment: CDR1 LNHNV and CDR2 YYDKDF (reference sequence). CDR3 sequence reads: CATSDTKGSATDTQYF.

The gene calls are TRBV29-1 and TRBJ1-5; the TCRdb D gene call, TRBD1, has no DNA to confirm it. Germline V CDR1 and CDR2: SQVTM, ANQGSEA. The CDR3 is made up of 12 amino acids. The chain's CDR3 is CSVQQGNQPQHF.

This chain connects TRBV10-3 to TRBJ2-1. The length of the CDR3 is 13 residues. The germline CDR1 and CDR2 sequences are ENHRY and SYGVKD. The CDR3 here is CAISDTVHNEQFF.

V usage is TRBV5-1 and J usage is TRBJ2-3; TCRdb returns TRBD1, unconfirmable since there is no DNA. The CDR3 loop spans 13 amino acids. Looked up from germline, CDR1 is SGHRS and CDR2 is YFSETQ. CDR3 amino acids: CASSSGTADTQYF.